Listed below are T cell receptor beta chains from one sample, sequenced in a study of cytomegalovirus exposure and HLA in healthy donors. Libraries were prepared by immunoSEQ multiplex PCR; TCRdb keeps only in-frame clonotypes and omits some of them. This sample carries approximately 190,000 clones, about 13% of them seen once, and the ten largest clones take 7.8%. The specimen sequenced was PBMCs. Receptor source: a man aged 50-60 years in good health and CMV-seropositive. CDR3s include the opening cysteine and the closing phenylalanine or tryptophan. D genes are given only for firm matches. Clone size is not always given. Where it is, it says once, few, many or a class for expanded clones.

j_call: TRBJ1-6
clone_size: few
v_call: TRBV10-3
d_call: NA
cdr3_aa: CATGPGAPLHF
cdr3_nt: TGTGCCACCGGCCCCGGGGCACCCCTCCACTTT

j_call: TRBJ2-3
clone_size: NA
v_call: TRBV7-8
d_call: NA
cdr3_aa: CASSFQSDTQYF
cdr3_nt: TGTGCCAGCAGCTTTCAGTCAGATACGCAGTATTTT

j_call: TRBJ1-1
clone_size: few
v_call: TRBV2
d_call: NA
cdr3_aa: CASTFDSPGTEAFF
cdr3_nt: TGTGCCAGCACCTTTGACTCACCGGGGACTGAAGCTTTCTTT

j_call: TRBJ2-7
clone_size: few
v_call: TRBV29-1
d_call: TRBD1
cdr3_aa: CSVGPAGTGDGEQYF
cdr3_nt: TGCAGCGTTGGACCGGCCGGGACAGGGGACGGCGAGCAGTACTTC

j_call: TRBJ1-5
clone_size: few
v_call: TRBV19
d_call: TRBD1
cdr3_aa: CASSRGQGVNNQPQHF
cdr3_nt: TGTGCCAGTAGTAGAGGACAGGGAGTCAACAATCAGCCCCAGCATTTT

j_call: TRBJ1-2
clone_size: NA
v_call: TRBV15
d_call: NA
cdr3_aa: CATSREQSQPLQKVGYTF
cdr3_nt: TGTGCCACCAGCAGAGAACAGAGCCAACCTCTTCAGAAGGTTGGCTACACCTTC

j_call: TRBJ2-4
clone_size: NA
v_call: TRBV6-5
d_call: NA
cdr3_aa: CASSPGRGDIQYF
cdr3_nt: TGTGCCAGCAGCCCCGGCAGGGGGGACATTCAGTACTTC

j_call: TRBJ1-1
clone_size: NA
v_call: TRBV5-8
d_call: NA
cdr3_aa: CASSSQGRAYTEAFF
cdr3_nt: TGTGCCAGCAGCTCGCAGGGCCGGGCGTACACTGAAGCTTTCTTT

j_call: TRBJ2-7
clone_size: many
v_call: TRBV5-1
d_call: TRBD2
cdr3_aa: CASSFTASGEQYF
cdr3_nt: TGCGCCAGCAGCTTTACGGCTAGCGGCGAGCAGTACTTC

j_call: TRBJ2-1
clone_size: few
v_call: TRBV6-5
d_call: TRBD1
cdr3_aa: CASSLRTGYNEQFF
cdr3_nt: TGTGCCAGCAGCCTGAGGACAGGCTACAATGAGCAGTTCTTC

j_call: TRBJ2-7
clone_size: NA
v_call: TRBV7-2
d_call: TRBD1
cdr3_aa: CASSLADRGIYEQYF
cdr3_nt: TGTGCCAGCAGCTTGGCCGACAGGGGGATCTACGAGCAGTACTTC

j_call: TRBJ2-1
clone_size: NA
v_call: TRBV2
d_call: TRBD2
cdr3_aa: CASSSSLAGIFNEQFF
cdr3_nt: TGTGCCAGCAGTTCCTCTCTAGCGGGGATCTTTAATGAGCAGTTCTTC

j_call: TRBJ2-3
clone_size: NA
v_call: TRBV5-4
d_call: TRBD2
cdr3_aa: CASSPGTSGRNTDTQYF
cdr3_nt: TGTGCCAGCAGCCCGGGGACTAGCGGGAGAAACACAGATACGCAGTATTTT

j_call: TRBJ2-2
clone_size: few
v_call: TRBV29-1
d_call: TRBD2
cdr3_aa: CSVPTSGSTGELFF
cdr3_nt: TGCAGCGTCCCGACTAGCGGGTCAACCGGGGAGCTGTTTTTT

j_call: TRBJ2-5
clone_size: NA
v_call: TRBV5-4
d_call: TRBD2
cdr3_aa: CASSPLAGGLGETQYF
cdr3_nt: TGTGCCAGCAGCCCCCTAGCGGGGGGGCTAGGAGAGACCCAGTACTTC

j_call: TRBJ1-2
clone_size: NA
v_call: TRBV7-9
d_call: NA
cdr3_aa: CASSLEDNFYGYTF
cdr3_nt: TGTGCCAGCAGCTTAGAGGACAACTTCTATGGCTACACCTTC

j_call: TRBJ2-2
clone_size: NA
v_call: TRBV9
d_call: TRBD2
cdr3_aa: CASSIGTSGNTGELFF
cdr3_nt: TGTGCCAGCAGCATCGGGACTAGCGGAAACACCGGGGAGCTGTTTTTT

j_call: TRBJ2-4
clone_size: NA
v_call: TRBV11-3
d_call: TRBD1
cdr3_aa: CASSNRQGANIQYF
cdr3_nt: TGTGCCAGCAGCAACAGACAGGGGGCAAACATTCAGTACTTC

j_call: TRBJ1-4
clone_size: few
v_call: TRBV7-9
d_call: NA
cdr3_aa: CASSLLSTTNEKLFF
cdr3_nt: TGTGCCAGCAGTCTCTTGAGTACAACTAATGAAAAACTGTTTTTT

j_call: TRBJ1-6
clone_size: few
v_call: TRBV20-1
d_call: NA
cdr3_aa: CSARHGHLHF
cdr3_nt: TGCAGTGCTAGGCACGGTCACCTCCACTTT

j_call: TRBJ1-2
clone_size: few
v_call: TRBV30
d_call: NA
cdr3_aa: CAWSPGFYGYTF
cdr3_nt: TGTGCCTGGAGTCCCGGGTTCTATGGCTACACCTTC

j_call: TRBJ2-5
clone_size: NA
v_call: TRBV9
d_call: NA
cdr3_aa: CASSVEPRGRGETQYF
cdr3_nt: TGTGCCAGCAGCGTAGAACCGCGGGGGCGCGGGGAGACCCAGTACTTC

j_call: TRBJ1-5
clone_size: NA
v_call: TRBV2
d_call: NA
cdr3_aa: CASSIQGAQPQHF
cdr3_nt: TGTGCCAGCAGTATACAGGGCGCTCAGCCCCAGCATTTT

j_call: TRBJ2-7
clone_size: few
v_call: TRBV6-5
d_call: NA
cdr3_aa: CASRRDFSSYEQYF
cdr3_nt: TGTGCCAGCAGACGGGACTTTAGCTCCTACGAGCAGTACTTC

j_call: TRBJ1-1
clone_size: few
v_call: TRBV19
d_call: NA
cdr3_aa: CASSSQPNLNTEAFF
cdr3_nt: TGTGCCAGTAGTTCCCAACCCAACTTGAACACTGAAGCTTTCTTT

j_call: TRBJ2-5
clone_size: few
v_call: TRBV7-9
d_call: TRBD2
cdr3_aa: CASSLGVSSGGDQETQYF
cdr3_nt: TGTGCCAGCAGCTTAGGGGTATCTAGCGGGGGGGACCAAGAGACCCAGTACTTC

j_call: TRBJ2-3
clone_size: few
v_call: TRBV5-1
d_call: TRBD2
cdr3_aa: CASSLEGGRITNTQYF
cdr3_nt: TGCGCCAGCAGCTTGGAAGGCGGGAGGATCACAAATACGCAGTATTTT